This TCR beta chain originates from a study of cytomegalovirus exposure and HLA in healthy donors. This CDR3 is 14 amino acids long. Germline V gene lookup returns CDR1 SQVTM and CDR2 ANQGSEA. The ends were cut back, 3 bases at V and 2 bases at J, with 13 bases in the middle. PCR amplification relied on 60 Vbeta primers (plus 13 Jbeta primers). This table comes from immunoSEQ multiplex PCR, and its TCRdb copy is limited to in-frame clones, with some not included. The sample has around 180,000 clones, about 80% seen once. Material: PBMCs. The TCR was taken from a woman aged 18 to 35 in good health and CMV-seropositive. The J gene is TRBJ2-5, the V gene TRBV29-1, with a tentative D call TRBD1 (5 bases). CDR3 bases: TGCAGCGTTGATCTCTTGGACACGCAAGAGACCCAGTACTTC. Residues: CSVDLLDTQETQYF.